This TCR beta chain was found in a study of somatic mutations in cytotoxic T cells in rheumatoid arthritis. Original analysis: After comparison against published virus-specific TCRB sequences, only a few of the patient CD8+ clones larger than 1% turned out to match them. The assay was immunoSEQ multiplex PCR, and TCRdb's table has in-frame clones only and misses some. The V and J calls and clone size were taken over from that table, and D and trimming were inferred from the DNA. This sample yields 15,000 to 20,000 clones, of which 70% to 85% are seen a single time; roughly a fifth belongs to the top ten. CDR1 and CDR2 (germline): GTSNPN, SVGIG (reference sequence). The CDR3 length is 14 residues. Trimming took 0 bases from V and 14 from J, leaving 19 bases between them.

The gene calls are TRBV30 and TRBJ1-4; a weak D match, TRBD1 (6 bases). The sequenced sample consisted of CD8+ T cells sorted from blood. This clonotype was obtained from an adult with rheumatoid arthritis. The CDR3 DNA is TGTGCCTGGAGTGTACATCAGGCCCCAGGGGATCTGTTTTTT. Translated, it gives CAWSVHQAPGDLFF.